This T cell receptor beta chain was profiled in a study of CD4+ T cells in melanoma. The CDR3 runs 16 residues. Germline CDR1 and CDR2: SGHNT and YYREEE (reference sequence). V was cut by 3 bases and J by 6 bases, with 18 bases left in between. Whole-study findings and limits: Diverse differentiation states were reported for melanoma neoantigen-specific CD4+ T cells. CD8+ T cell, macrophage and B cell function reportedly correlated with neoantigen-specific CD4+ T cells.

Sequencing was performed with immunoSEQ multiplex PCR; in TCRdb, only in-frame clones are kept and a portion is missing. The sample contains around 130,000 clones, 85% to 95% of which appear only once. Notes on this clone: Antigen unknown.

The J gene is TRBJ2-2, the V gene TRBV5-4, with D perhaps being TRBD1 or TRBD2 (5 bases each). This TCR was sampled from a human donor with melanoma. CDR3 in amino acids: CASSSSGRRDAGELFF. In DNA form, the CDR3 reads TGTGCCAGCAGCTCCTCGGGGCGCCGGGACGCCGGGGAGCTGTTTTTT.